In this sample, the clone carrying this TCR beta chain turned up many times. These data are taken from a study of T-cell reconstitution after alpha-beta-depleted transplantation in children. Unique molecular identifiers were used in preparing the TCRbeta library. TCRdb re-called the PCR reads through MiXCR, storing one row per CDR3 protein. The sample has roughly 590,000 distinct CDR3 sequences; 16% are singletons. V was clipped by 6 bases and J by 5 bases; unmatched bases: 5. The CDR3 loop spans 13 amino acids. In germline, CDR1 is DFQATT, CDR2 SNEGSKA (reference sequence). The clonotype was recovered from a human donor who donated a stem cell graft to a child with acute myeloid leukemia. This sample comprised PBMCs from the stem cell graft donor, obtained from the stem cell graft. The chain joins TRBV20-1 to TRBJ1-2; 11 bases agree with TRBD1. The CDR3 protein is CSAPGQGDYGYTF. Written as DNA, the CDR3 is TGCAGTGCCCCGGGACAGGGGGATTATGGCTACACCTTC.